The 26 T cell receptor beta chains below come from one sample, sequenced in a study of blood T cells in healthy people across ages. Alongside a J-beta primer mix, a sample-barcoded 5' primer served in a second PCR lasting about 7 to 11 cycles. TCRdb passed the 5' RACE reads through MiXCR, listing each CDR3 protein once. Among under 850,000 distinct CDR3 sequences, under 40% were seen once, and the ten largest hold about an eighth. Sequencing was carried out using blood. These receptors were collected from a man younger than 35 in good health.

A few counts support this clonotype. The chain links TRBV4-3 to TRBJ2-3; D might be TRBD1 (6 bases). This CDR3 is 14 amino acids long. Deletions cut 3 bases from V and 5 bases from J, with 12 bases between. Germline V lookup: CDR1 LGHNA, CDR2 YSLEER. The CDR3 DNA sequence: TGCGCCAGCAGCCAGGGCAGGGGTGAAGATACGCAGTATTTT. The encoded protein is CASSQGRGEDTQYF.

This clonotype was observed many times. The rearrangement joins TRBV13 to TRBJ2-3, with 12 bases fitting TRBD2. This CDR3 is 16 amino acids long. The germline CDR1 and CDR2 sequences are PRHDT and FYEKMQ (reference sequence). The V segment lost 5 bases and the J segment 3 bases; nucleotides outside the gene matches: 6. The CDR3, as DNA: TGTGCCAGCAGCCACGTCGGACTAGCGGGGACAGATACGCAGTATTTT. This sequence encodes CASSHVGLAGTDTQYF.

The gene calls are TRBV5-1 and TRBJ1-1; D unclear. CDR1 is SGHRS, CDR2 YFSETQ, per germline. V was cut by 4 bases and J by 3 bases, with 7 bases left in between. The CDR3 consists of 12 residues. The CDR3 DNA reads as TGCGCCAGCAGCATGGGTGACACTGAAGCTTTCTTT. This translates into CASSMGDTEAFF. Variable domain in full (rest from reference TRBV5-1 and TRBJ1-1): KAGVTQTPRYLIKTRGQQVTLSCSPISGHRSVSWYQQTPGQGLQFLFEYFSETQRNKGNFPGRFSGRQFSNSRSEMNVSTLELGDSALYLCASSMGDTEAFFGQGTRLTVV.

The rearrangement uses TRBV20-1 and TRBJ2-7; 7 bases fit TRBD2. Per germline, CDR1 DFQATT and CDR2 SNEGSKA (reference sequence). The CDR3 is 14 residues long. The junction had 8 bases not matched to a gene; V was cut back by 4 bases and J by 2 bases. The CDR3: CSANDQGTTYEQYF. CDR3 bases: TGCAGTGCTAATGATCAAGGGACTACCTACGAGCAGTACTTC.

The chain uses TRBV16 and TRBJ1-1; no reliable D call. V shed 0 bases and J shed 6 bases, with 11 bases lying between them. The CDR3 has 14 amino acids. Germline-derived CDR1 and CDR2 are KGHSY and FQNENV. DNA of the CDR3: TGTGCCAGCAGCCAATCTCCGGGTTTGGCTGAAGCTTTCTTT. This gives the protein CASSQSPGLAEAFF.

This clonotype has a count of ten or more. This chain joins TRBV20-1 and TRBJ1-2, with 10 bases identical to TRBD1. V lost 4 bases to trimming and J lost 4 bases; unmatched junction nucleotides: 9. The CDR3 loop spans 15 amino acids. Germline V lookup: CDR1 DFQATT, CDR2 SNEGSKA (reference sequence). CDR3 amino acids: CSATPGQGSSYGYTF. For the CDR3, the DNA is TGCAGTGCTACTCCGGGACAGGGGTCGTCCTATGGCTACACCTTC.

This clonotype was seen only a few times. The genes are TRBV7-2 and TRBJ1-6, with D maybe TRBD1 (5 bases). With 5 bases removed from V and 3 bases from J, the gap between germline ends came to 17 bases. The V gene's germline CDR1 is SGHTA and CDR2 FQGNSA. The CDR3 runs 17 residues. CDR3 protein: CASSQRQTPRYNSPLHF. DNA for the CDR3: TGTGCCAGCAGCCAGCGACAGACCCCCCGCTATAATTCACCCCTCCACTTT.

This sequence joins TRBV7-2 and TRBJ2-5, with 8 bases identical to TRBD1. Germline V gene sequence: CDR1 SGHTA, CDR2 FQGNSA. Trimming took 5 bases from V and 5 from J; bases not matched to a gene: 7. This CDR3 is built from 14 residues. This chain's CDR3 is CASSAQTGAETQYF. In DNA, the CDR3 is TGTGCCAGCAGCGCACAGACAGGGGCGGAGACCCAGTACTTC.

Only a few counts were recorded for this clonotype. This chain connects TRBV4-3 to TRBJ1-2, with D possibly TRBD1 on 5 matching bases. Germline CDR1 and CDR2: LGHNA and YSLEER. The CDR3 runs to 13 residues. Trimming took 4 bases from V and 6 from J, leaving 12 bases between them. CDR3 DNA: TGCGCCAGCAGCCCCGAAGGGGAGGATGGCTACACCTTC. It codes for CASSPEGEDGYTF.

In its sample, this clonotype was seen many times. The chain carries TRBV29-1 and TRBJ1-4; perhaps TRBD1 as D (5 bases). In germline, CDR1 is SQVTM, CDR2 ANQGSEA. The CDR3 sequence is 12 residues long. Trimming shortened V by 7 bases and J by 7 bases, and 13 bases separated the two germline ends. In DNA, the CDR3 is TGCAGCGGAGGGGACCTGGGTGAAAAACTGTTTTTT. It is translated as CSGGDLGEKLFF.

The rearrangement joins TRBV7-3 to TRBJ2-5; 10 nucleotides line up with TRBD2. This CDR3 spans 17 amino acids. Germline V gene data show CDR1 as SGHTA and CDR2 as FQGTGA. With 2 bases clipped from V and 4 bases from J, the junction kept 10 bases outside the gene matches. The CDR3 nucleotides are TGTGCCAGCAGCTTAGGCAACCTAGCGGGGGTGGGAGAGACCCAGTACTTC. Its protein product is CASSLGNLAGVGETQYF.

The chain carries TRBV6-2 or TRBV6-3 and TRBJ1-5; D ambiguous. Trimming removed 0 bases at V and 10 bases at J, with 16 bases between. The germline V gene has CDR1 MNHEY and CDR2 SVGEGT. This CDR3 region has 15 residues. The CDR3, as DNA: TGTGCCAGCAGTTACTCGAAATCGTTCCAGAGCCCCCAGCATTTT. Protein sequence: CASSYSKSFQSPQHF.

This clonotype showed up just a few times. The chain links TRBV9 to TRBJ2-1, with a possible D match to TRBD1 (6 bases). The CDR3 contains 14 residues. The ends were cut back, 3 bases at V and 2 bases at J, with 9 bases in the middle. Looked up from germline, CDR1 is SGDLS and CDR2 is YYNGEE. Here the CDR3 DNA reads TGTGCCAGCAGCGCGGCAGGGGCCTACAATGAGCAGTTCTTC. Its protein product is CASSAAGAYNEQFF.

There are many counts of this clonotype. The chain is built from TRBV12-3 or TRBV12-4 and TRBJ1-2, with D maybe TRBD1 (6 bases). The CDR3 contains 15 residues. V was pared by 4 bases and J by 4 bases, with 16 bases between. The CDR3, as DNA: TGTGCCAGCAGTTCACCCAGGGGCCCTACCTATGGCTACACCTTC. It translates to CASSSPRGPTYGYTF.

The V gene is TRBV5-1, the J gene TRBJ1-5; D ambiguous. The CDR3 length is 13 residues. The V gene's germline CDR1 is SGHRS and CDR2 YFSETQ. Trimming removed 4 bases at V and 7 bases at J, with 12 bases between. DNA of the CDR3: TGCGCCAGCAGCGTGTCGCCGGGACAGCCCCAGCATTTT. It translates to CASSVSPGQPQHF.

CDR3 residues: CASSLSGTEQFF. Here the CDR3 DNA reads TGTGCCAGCAGTTTAAGTGGTACTGAGCAGTTCTTC. The chain couples TRBV3-1 to TRBJ2-1; D remains unclear. The CDR3 loop spans 12 amino acids. The ends were cut back, 6 bases at V and 9 bases at J, with 12 bases in the middle. CDR1 is LGHDT and CDR2 is YNNKEL in the germline V gene (reference sequence).

This CDR3 is CASSSGQGYTEAFF. For the CDR3, the DNA is TGCGCCAGCAGCTCTGGACAGGGGTACACTGAAGCTTTCTTT. The genes are TRBV5-1 and TRBJ1-1, with 9 positions matching TRBD1. The CDR3 is 14 residues long. J lost 3 bases, V lost 3 bases, and 3 bases had no gene match. CDR1 and CDR2 (germline): SGHRS, YFSETQ.

The gene calls are TRBV5-1 and TRBJ1-1; no definite D call. The CDR3 length is 15 residues. V gave up 1 base and J gave up 0 bases, with 10 bases separating them. Germline V gene lookup returns CDR1 SGHRS and CDR2 YFSETQ. CDR3 sequence: CASSLSTLMNTEAFF. DNA for the CDR3: TGCGCCAGCAGCTTGAGTACCCTCATGAACACTGAAGCTTTCTTT.

This clonotype was found a few times. This chain connects TRBV4-1 to TRBJ1-5; possibly TRBD1 for D (6 bases). Trimming took off 8 bases at V and 1 base at J, with 18 bases between the two ends. CDR1 MGHRA and CDR2 YSYEKL come from the germline V gene. CDR3 length: 16 residues. The CDR3 nucleotides are TGCGCCAGCTCCATTGGCGGGGGGCCGAGCAATCAGCCCCAGCATTTT. Translating it yields CASSIGGGPSNQPQHF.

V and J are TRBV20-1 and TRBJ1-2; the match to TRBD1 covers 7 bases. CDR1 and CDR2 from the germline V gene are DFQATT and SNEGSKA (reference sequence). V gave up 0 bases and J gave up 6 bases; unmatched junction bases: 13. The CDR3 consists of 16 residues. The CDR3 bases are TGCAGTGCTAGAGATGGGACAGACCCCAGGGGCCATGGCTACACCTTC. It codes for CSARDGTDPRGHGYTF.

The J gene is TRBJ2-5, the V gene TRBV20-1, with a tentative D call TRBD1 (6 bases). CDR1 and CDR2 from the germline V gene are DFQATT and SNEGSKA (reference sequence). V gave up 5 bases and J gave up 2 bases, with 15 bases separating them. The CDR3 has 14 residues. The CDR3 bases are TGCAGTGCTTCCCCGCCGGGACAACAAGAGACCCAGTACTTC. Translation: CSASPPGQQETQYF.

The chain couples TRBV4-3 to TRBJ1-1; D uncertain. Trimming shortened V by 0 bases and J by 8 bases, and 10 bases separated the two germline ends. The length of the CDR3 is 13 residues. Germline lookup yields CDR1 LGHNA and CDR2 YSLEER. CDR3 bases: TGCGCCAGCAGCCAAGATGTAGCGGGCGAAGCTTTCTTT. Protein: CASSQDVAGEAFF.

This chain joins TRBV12-3 or TRBV12-4 and TRBJ2-5; 7 nucleotides align to TRBD1. After removal of 6 bases from V and 5 bases from J, the junction contained 9 bases not matched to a gene. The CDR3 spans 14 residues. The CDR3 region has the DNA TGTGCCAGCAGCCGGACAGGAGGTCTGGAGACCCAGTACTTC. The encoded protein is CASSRTGGLETQYF.

This clonotype was counted a few times. The rearrangement joins TRBV2 to TRBJ2-1, with TRBD1 matching over 9 bases. The V and J ends lost 8 bases and 5 bases, in that order; junction bases with no gene match: 4. There are 13 residues in the CDR3. CDR1 SNHLY and CDR2 FYNNEI come from the germline V gene. CDR3 amino acids: CASHRGPNNEQFF. DNA of the CDR3: TGTGCCAGCCACAGGGGGCCCAACAATGAGCAGTTCTTC.

This clonotype was seen only a few times. V and J are TRBV3-1 and TRBJ1-2; D gene unclear. The CDR3 extends over 13 amino acids. The V gene's germline CDR1 is LGHDT and CDR2 YNNKEL (reference sequence). V was cut by 2 bases and J by 1 base, with 5 bases left in between. The DNA of the CDR3 is TGTGCCAGCAGCCAAATCAATAACTATGGCTACACCTTC. Translating gives CASSQINNYGYTF.

The chain uses TRBV6-6 and TRBJ2-7, with 7 positions matching TRBD2. Trimming cost V 7 bases and J 4 bases; bases outside gene matches: 10. This CDR3 is 14 amino acids long. Germline V gene data show CDR1 as MNHNY and CDR2 as SVGAGI (reference sequence). CDR3 loop: CASTDKGGVYEQYF. The CDR3 DNA reads TGTGCCAGCACCGATAAGGGAGGGGTGTACGAGCAGTACTTC.